This entry lists 3 T cell receptor beta chains sequenced from one sample in a study of blood T cell repertoires in COVID-19. TCRdb's copy holds only in-frame clones and misses some; the assay was immunoSEQ multiplex PCR. The table has about 300,000 clones, over 85% seen once. The specimen was PBMCs or T cells enriched from blood (not recorded which). These receptors originate from a woman in her forties or fifties who had been exposed to COVID-19.

The V and J genes are TRBV7-9 and TRBJ2-2; maybe TRBD2 (5 bases). Trimming took 5 bases from V and 5 from J, leaving 15 bases between them. The CDR3 is 15 amino acids. CDR1 is SEHNR, CDR2 FQNEAQ, per germline (reference sequence). In nucleotides, the CDR3 is TGTGCCAGCAGCCTCCTCGGGGAGTCGACCGGGGAGCTGTTTTTT. Its protein is CASSLLGESTGELFF.

This sequence joins TRBV5-4 and TRBJ1-2; 7 nucleotides line up with TRBD1. The CDR3 runs 15 residues. Germline CDR1 reads SGHNT; CDR2 reads YYREEE (reference sequence). V dropped 0 bases and J dropped 8; count of bases not matched to a gene: 10. DNA of the CDR3: TGTGCCAGCAGCTTGGCCGTCGACAGGGCCCGGGGCTACACCTTC. This translates into CASSLAVDRARGYTF.

The chain has TRBV13 and TRBJ1-4, with a possible D match to TRBD1 (6 bases). Deletions cut 2 bases from V and 8 bases from J, with 12 bases between. CDR1 and CDR2 (germline): PRHDT, FYEKMQ (reference sequence). The CDR3 is 14 residues long. The CDR3 here is CASSLSGQGEKLFF. The CDR3 DNA reads TGTGCCAGCAGCTTATCGGGACAAGGGGAAAAACTGTTTTTT.